The present TCR beta chain was sequenced within a study of CD8 T cells in Susac syndrome. CD8+ and CD4+ T cells from blood underwent TCR beta sequencing. The individuals used as controls were healthy donors who had been matched for both age and sex. Concerning this clonotype: The antigen remains unidentified.

The CDR3 runs 20 residues. Germline lookup yields CDR1 KGHDR and CDR2 SFDVKD. The V gene lost 2 bases and the J gene lost 0 bases, with 22 bases spanning the gap. The authors reverse transcribed roughly 0.5 to 1 ug RNA with random hexamers. The immunoSEQ assay covered 54 Vbeta and 13 Jbeta segments for CDR3. TCRdb independently ran MiXCR on the immunoSEQ multiplex PCR reads; one entry per CDR3 protein. The sample contains approximately 120,000 distinct CDR3 sequences, just under 95% of which appear only once. Study conclusions and caveats: An acknowledgment was made by the study that its TCR sequencing and HLA analysis involved relatively few individuals.

This clonotype originated in a human donor in good health. The chain combines TRBV24-1 with TRBJ2-1; D is ambiguous. The sequencing input was CD4+ T cells from PBMCs. CDR3 loop: CATSDSSLPGPESSYNEQFF. As DNA, the CDR3 is TGTGCCACCAGTGATTCGTCACTACCCGGGCCGGAGAGCTCCTACAATGAGCAGTTCTTC.